What follows describes a single T cell receptor beta chain. This sample is drawn from a study of blood T cell repertoires in COVID-19. Across the study: Sites in the United States, Italy and Spain provided acute and convalescent COVID-19 samples.

The V end lost 2 bases, the J end lost 0 bases, and 7 bases lay between the germline ends. CDR1 MDHEN and CDR2 SYDVKM come from the germline V gene. The CDR3 is made up of 14 amino acids. Data came from immunoSEQ multiplex PCR; TCRdb stores just in-frame clones and leaves some out. Of 81,000 or so clones listed, 70% to 90% are singletons. Followed longitudinally, the Seattle patients had been enrolled during active infection. The rearrangement uses TRBV28 and TRBJ1-1; D might be TRBD1 (5 bases). The TCR comes from a man between 50 and 59 years old with COVID-19, enrolled during active disease. Sequenced sample: peripheral blood. The CDR3 region has the DNA TGTGCCAGCAGTTTACCGACAGTGAACACTGAAGCTTTCTTT. Its protein product is CASSLPTVNTEAFF. The full variable domain, with the rest looked up from reference TRBV28 and TRBJ1-1, is DVKVTQSSRYLVKRTGEKVFLECVQDMDHENMFWYRQDPGLGLRLIYFSYDVKMKEKGDIPEGYSVSREKKERFSLILESASTNQTSMYLCASSLPTVNTEAFFGQGTRLTVV.